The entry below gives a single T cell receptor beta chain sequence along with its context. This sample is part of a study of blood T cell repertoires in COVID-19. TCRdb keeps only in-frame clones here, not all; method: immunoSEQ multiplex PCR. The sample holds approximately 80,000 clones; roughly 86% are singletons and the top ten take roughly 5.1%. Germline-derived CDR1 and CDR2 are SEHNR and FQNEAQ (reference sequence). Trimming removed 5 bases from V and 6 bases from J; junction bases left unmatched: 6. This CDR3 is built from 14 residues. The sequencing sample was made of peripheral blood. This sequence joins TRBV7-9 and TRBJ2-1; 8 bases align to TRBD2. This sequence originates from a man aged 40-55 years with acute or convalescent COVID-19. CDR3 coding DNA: TGTGCCAGCAGCCCTGGGGGACTAGTCAATGAGCAGTTCTTC. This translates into CASSPGGLVNEQFF.